Below, one T cell receptor beta chain is given with its context. Its antigen is undetermined. Between the trimmed V and J ends, which lost 7 bases and 2 bases, there was a span of 8 bases. CDR3 size: 12 residues. This record belongs to a study of CD8 T cells in Susac syndrome. Study results and limitations: As the study acknowledged, the number of individuals who were part of its TCR sequencing and HLA analysis was relatively small.

With random hexamers, about 0.45 to 1 ug RNA was reverse transcribed. Amplification of the TCR beta CDR3 was carried out by immunoSEQ multiplex PCR, which spanned a total of 54 Vbeta and 13 Jbeta segments. TCRdb called the immunoSEQ multiplex PCR reads again in MiXCR, with one record for every CDR3 protein. The sample has 250,000 to 300,000 distinct CDR3 sequences, around 91% seen once. While CD8+ and CD4+ T cells were isolated negatively, TEMRA cells were enriched by FACS. The gene calls are TRBV12-3 or TRBV12-4 and TRBJ1-2, with a weak D call TRBD1 (6 bases). The sequence was obtained from a human donor with multiple sclerosis. The sequenced sample was CD8+ T cells from PBMCs. For the CDR3, the DNA is TGTGCCAGCATCCAGGGGAACTATGGCTACACCTTC. Its translation: CASIQGNYGYTF.